The 25 T cell receptor beta chains in this list originate from one sample, sequenced in a study of Ad26.COV2.S vaccination and SARS-CoV-2 variants. Specified treatment: around 19 received Ad26.COV2.S at low or high dose, single or two shots; about 5 received placebo; per-sample allocation not given. Specimens were obtained on day 63 following the first vaccine or placebo injection. Data came from immunoSEQ multiplex PCR; TCRdb stores just in-frame clones and leaves some out. The sample yields roughly 270,000 clones, approximately 87% seen once. The sample in question was peripheral blood, obtained in a trial of Ad26.COV2.S vaccine versus placebo. The receptors come from a person aged 18-65 years who received the Ad26.COV2.S COVID-19 vaccine or a placebo.

The chain couples TRBV11-3 to TRBJ1-1; tentative D call: TRBD1 (5 bases). Trimming cost V 5 bases and J 5 bases, with 9 bases left between them. The CDR3 has 12 amino acids. From germline, CDR1 is SGHNT and CDR2 YENEEA. The CDR3: CASSHSGTEAFF. The DNA for the CDR3 is TGTGCCAGCAGCCACTCAGGGACTGAAGCTTTCTTT.

V usage is TRBV7-2 and J usage is TRBJ2-7; 10 bases map to TRBD1. This CDR3 has 13 residues. Germline CDR1 SGHTA, CDR2 FQGNSA. V lost 6 bases, J lost 4 bases, and 3 bases stayed unmatched. The CDR3 protein is CASSRQGAYEQYF. The CDR3 nucleotides read TGTGCCAGCAGTCGACAGGGGGCTTACGAGCAGTACTTC.

This sequence joins TRBV24-1 and TRBJ2-5; tentatively, D is TRBD2 (5 bases). This CDR3 contains 13 residues. Trimming pared 3 bases from V and 4 bases from J, leaving 8 bases between. CDR1 is KGHDR, CDR2 SFDVKD, per germline. The CDR3 sequence is CATSDRGRETQYF. The CDR3 coding sequence is TGTGCCACCAGTGATCGGGGAAGAGAGACCCAGTACTTC.

The V gene is TRBV30, the J gene TRBJ1-6, with D possibly being TRBD1 (5 bases). The V end was cut by 4 bases, the J end by 2 bases, with 9 bases between. The CDR3 contains 14 residues. CDR1 is GTSNPN and CDR2 is SVGIG in the germline V gene (reference sequence). The CDR3 loop reads CAWMRGTYNSPLHF. CDR3 DNA sequence: TGTGCCTGGATGAGGGGAACCTATAATTCACCCCTCCACTTT.

The V call is TRBV6-2 or TRBV6-3, the J call TRBJ1-1, with D possibly TRBD1 on 5 matching bases. CDR1 is MNHEY, CDR2 SVGEGT, per germline. With 6 bases removed from V and 9 bases from J, the gap between germline ends came to 8 bases. This CDR3 comprises 10 residues. This chain's CDR3 is CASSSGKAFF. Here the CDR3 DNA reads TGTGCCAGCAGCTCAGGGAAAGCTTTCTTT.

The rearrangement links TRBV27 to TRBJ1-5, with 8 bases lining up with TRBD1. The trim removed 6 bases at V and 7 bases at J, leaving 5 bases unmatched. This CDR3 contains 13 residues. Germline V gene lookup returns CDR1 MNHEY and CDR2 SMNVEV (reference sequence). The CDR3 is CASRPGGAQPQHF. DNA of the CDR3: TGTGCCAGCAGGCCAGGGGGCGCGCAGCCCCAGCATTTT.

The rearrangement links TRBV4-1 to TRBJ2-6; tentatively, D is TRBD2 (7 bases). The CDR3 runs 17 residues. The V gene lost 4 bases and the J gene lost 0 bases, with 13 bases spanning the gap. CDR1 MGHRA and CDR2 YSYEKL come from the germline V gene. The CDR3 protein is CASSRGGRNSGANVLTF. DNA of the CDR3: TGCGCCAGCAGCCGGGGGGGCCGGAACTCTGGGGCCAACGTCCTGACTTTC.

The genes are TRBV21-1 and TRBJ2-2; the table's D call, TRBD1, has no DNA check behind it. TRBV21-1 is described as a pseudogene. The CDR3 covers 17 residues. The CDR3 protein is CASSKVTQGAHTGELFF. In DNA form, the CDR3 reads TGTGCCAGCAGCAAAGTGACGCAGGGGGCGCACACCGGGGAGCTGTTTTTT.

This clone appeared a few times. This chain links TRBV6-6 with TRBJ2-7, with D tentatively TRBD2 (7 bases). The CDR3 is 16 residues long. Germline values: CDR1 MNHNY, CDR2 SVGAGI (reference sequence). V was clipped by 2 bases and J by 9 bases, with 23 bases between them. The CDR3 DNA is TGTGCCAGCAGTTACGGTGGGGGGGGCCTTCTACGAGGGCAGTACTTC. This codes for CASSYGGGGLLRGQYF.

The rearrangement links TRBV25-1 to TRBJ2-7; the D gene is possibly TRBD2 (5 bases). Per germline, CDR1 MGHDK and CDR2 SYGVNS. The germline V and J ends were trimmed by 7 bases and 3 bases, with 13 bases remaining between them. The CDR3 extends over 13 amino acids. CDR3 in DNA: TGTGCCAGCACCTCAAACGGGGTCTACGAGCAGTACTTC. This gives the protein CASTSNGVYEQYF.

The chain carries TRBV19 and TRBJ1-1, with 11 bases aligning to TRBD1. V shed 7 bases, J shed 2 bases, and the junction held 9 bases outside the gene matches. This CDR3 has 16 amino acids. Germline CDR1 reads LNHDA; CDR2 reads SQIVND (reference sequence). This CDR3 is CASKAGTGGRNTEAFF. CDR3 nucleotides: TGTGCCAGTAAGGCCGGGACAGGGGGAAGAAACACTGAAGCTTTCTTT. Full variable domain (missing parts from reference TRBV19 and TRBJ1-1): DGGITQSPKYLFRKEGQNVTLSCEQNLNHDAMYWYRQDPGQGLRLIYYSQIVNDFQKGDIAEGYSVSREKKESFPLTVTSAQKNPTAFYLCASKAGTGGRNTEAFFGQGTRLTVV.

The J gene is TRBJ2-7, the V gene TRBV4-1; TRBD1 aligns across 9 bases. Germline CDR1 is MGHRA and CDR2 is YSYEKL. The CDR3 length is 16 residues. V shed 2 bases and J 2 bases; nucleotides not matched to a gene: 7. The CDR3 loop reads CASSQPHRGPTYEQYF. In DNA form, the CDR3 reads TGCGCCAGCAGCCAACCACACAGGGGGCCAACCTACGAGCAGTACTTC.

The table lists this clone with a count of one. This chain joins TRBV4-2 and TRBJ1-4; D remains unclear. CDR1 and CDR2 (germline): LGHNA, YNFKEQ. V was clipped by 0 bases and J by 6 bases, with 11 bases between them. The CDR3 sequence is 15 residues long. DNA of the CDR3: TGTGCCAGCAGCCAAGACAATACTATAGATGAAAAACTGTTTTTT. This gives the protein CASSQDNTIDEKLFF.

The chain is built from TRBV5-8 and TRBJ2-7, with D possibly being TRBD2 (6 bases). Trimming took 9 bases from V and 2 from J, leaving 12 bases between them. The germline V gene has CDR1 SGHTS and CDR2 YDEGEE. The CDR3 runs to 12 residues. The CDR3 sequence is CATSGLAYEQYF. CDR3 nucleotides: TGTGCCACCTCGGGACTGGCCTACGAGCAGTACTTC.

The chain uses TRBV6-5 and TRBJ2-3, with D perhaps matching TRBD2 (6 bases). The CDR3 length is 15 residues. V lost 6 bases to trimming and J lost 5 bases, with 18 bases between them. In germline, CDR1 is MNHEY, CDR2 SVGAGI. CDR3 coding DNA: TGTGCCAGCAGCTCCGGCCGACTAGGAGAAGATACGCAGTATTTT. It is translated as CASSSGRLGEDTQYF.

This chain joins TRBV5-6 and TRBJ1-2; D is possibly TRBD1 (5 bases). The germline gives CDR1 SGHDT, CDR2 YYEEEE. CDR3 size: 17 residues. Trimming took 0 bases from V and 2 from J, leaving 17 bases between them. The CDR3 loop is CASSLGQGFWTNYGYTF. CDR3 DNA sequence: TGTGCCAGCAGCTTGGGCCAGGGATTCTGGACCAACTATGGCTACACCTTC. Supplemented by reference TRBV5-6 and TRBJ1-2, the full variable domain reads DAGVTQSPTHLIKTRGQQVTLRCSPKSGHDTVSWYQQALGQGPQFIFQYYEEEERQRGNFPDRFSGHQFPNYSSELNVNALLLGDSALYLCASSLGQGFWTNYGYTFGSGTRLTVV.

This clone occurred a few times. The chain has TRBV5-1 and TRBJ1-1, with D unclear. The germline V gene has CDR1 SGHRS and CDR2 YFSETQ. The CDR3 sequence is 13 residues long. V lost 4 bases and J lost 1, with 8 bases in between. Written as DNA, the CDR3 is TGCGCCAGCAGCAAACAGCAGAACACTGAAGCTTTCTTT. It specifies CASSKQQNTEAFF. Using reference TRBV5-1 and TRBJ1-1 for the parts outside the CDR3, the full variable domain is KAGVTQTPRYLIKTRGQQVTLSCSPISGHRSVSWYQQTPGQGLQFLFEYFSETQRNKGNFPGRFSGRQFSNSRSEMNVSTLELGDSALYLCASSKQQNTEAFFGQGTRLTVV.

This chain joins TRBV5-4 and TRBJ2-5, with TRBD2 matching over 7 bases. Germline trimming cut 4 bases from V and 8 bases from J; bases unmatched to any gene: 8. CDR1 and CDR2 from the germline V gene are SGHNT and YYREEE (reference sequence). CDR3 length: 13 residues. The CDR3 DNA reads TGTGCCAGCAGCGTGCAGAGCGGGGAAACCCAGTACTTC. It yields the protein CASSVQSGETQYF.

This CDR3 reads CASSLERENTGELFF. Written as DNA, the CDR3 is TGCGCCAGCAGCTTGGAGCGGGAGAACACCGGGGAGCTGTTTTTT. The chain carries TRBV5-1 and TRBJ2-2; the match to TRBD2 covers 7 bases. The germline gives CDR1 SGHRS, CDR2 YFSETQ. The CDR3 has 15 amino acids. The J segment lost 1 base and the V segment lost 0 bases, leaving 0 bases of the junction unmatched.

This clone has a single count. V is TRBV6-1 and J is TRBJ2-3; 7 positions agree with TRBD1. The CDR3 runs 14 residues. The V gene end was trimmed by 7 bases and the J gene end by 7 bases; junction bases not matched to a gene: 11. Germline values: CDR1 MNHNS, CDR2 SASEGT. The CDR3 nucleotides are TGTGCCAGCACTGCGGCAGGGGGACGGTATACGCAGTATTTT. It encodes CASTAAGGRYTQYF.

This clone was observed a few times. The chain is built from TRBV7-9 and TRBJ1-6, with 7 bases that match TRBD1. Trimming removed 4 bases from V and 10 bases from J; junction bases left unmatched: 7. CDR1 is SEHNR and CDR2 is FQNEAQ in the germline V gene (reference sequence). The CDR3 runs 14 residues. CDR3 coding DNA: TGTGCCAGCAGCTCCCAGGGGGTAGACTCACCCCTCCACTTT. Protein product: CASSSQGVDSPLHF.

Written as DNA, the CDR3 is TGTGCCAGCAGGGGACCGAAAACCTACGAGCAGTACTTC. This encodes CASRGPKTYEQYF. The V and J genes are TRBV6-5 and TRBJ2-7, with D possibly called TRBD1 or TRBD2 (5 bases each). Per germline, CDR1 MNHEY and CDR2 SVGAGI. The CDR3 contains 13 residues. The V end was cut by 6 bases, the J end by 2 bases, with 11 bases between.

The gene calls are TRBV5-4 and TRBJ2-2; 13 nucleotides line up with TRBD2. Per the germline V gene, CDR1 is SGHNT and CDR2 is YYREEE (reference sequence). CDR3 length: 16 amino acids. Losses at the gene ends were 4 bases for V and 6 bases for J; bases not matched to a gene: 6. The CDR3 reads CASSLRTSGGPGELFF. Here the CDR3 DNA reads TGTGCCAGCAGCCTCCGGACTAGCGGGGGTCCCGGGGAGCTGTTTTTT.

The rearrangement joins TRBV5-3 to TRBJ2-1, with a tentative D call TRBD1 (6 bases). TRBV5-3 is marked as an open reading frame, function uncertain. V shed 4 bases and J shed 5 bases, with 13 bases lying between them. The CDR3 runs 14 residues. The CDR3 spells CARSDRGQNNEQFF. DNA of the CDR3: TGTGCCAGAAGCGACCGAGGACAGAACAATGAGCAGTTCTTC.

This chain joins TRBV18 and TRBJ2-5, with D possibly matching TRBD2 (5 bases). The germline gives CDR1 KGHSH, CDR2 LQKENI. V was cut by 0 bases and J by 5 bases, with 10 bases left in between. This CDR3 contains 14 residues. The CDR3 region is CASSPPGVWETQYF. The CDR3 DNA reads TGTGCCAGCTCACCACCCGGGGTTTGGGAGACCCAGTACTTC.